These 18 T cell receptor beta chains came from one sample sequenced in a study of shared clonotypes between healthy human individuals. The data were produced by immunoSEQ multiplex PCR, yet TCRdb's version contains in-frame clones alone and is incomplete. Of around 1.6 million clones in the sample, about 98% are singletons; the top ten hold 0.4% to 0.55%. What was sequenced was naive CD4+ T cells sorted from blood. Subset given: CD45RA+ positively selected. The origin of the receptors is a man aged 30-40 years in good health.

The rearrangement links TRBV6-5 to TRBJ2-7; a possible D gene is TRBD2 (6 bases). The V gene's germline CDR1 is MNHEY and CDR2 SVGAGI. V gave up 5 bases and J gave up 3 bases, with 11 bases separating them. The CDR3 runs 13 residues. CDR3 in amino acids: CASSPSAHYEQYF. CDR3 coding DNA: TGTGCCAGCAGTCCTAGCGCGCACTACGAGCAGTACTTC.

This clone was found a few times. This chain links TRBV2 with TRBJ1-2; D unresolved. Trimming left V 2 bases short and J 5 bases short, with 6 bases between. This CDR3 is 12 amino acids long. Per germline, CDR1 SNHLY and CDR2 FYNNEI. In DNA form, the CDR3 reads TGTGCCAGCAGTGAACAGGAATATGGCTACACCTTC. Amino acid sequence: CASSEQEYGYTF.

The chain uses TRBV9 and TRBJ2-1; no clear D gene. The V end was cut by 0 bases, the J end by 10 bases, with 5 bases between. The CDR3 has 11 amino acids. The germline gives CDR1 SGDLS, CDR2 YYNGEE. The CDR3: CASSVATEQFF. In nucleotides, the CDR3 is TGTGCCAGCAGCGTAGCTACAGAGCAGTTCTTC.

V usage is TRBV27 and J usage is TRBJ1-4; weak D call: TRBD1 (6 bases). Germline loops: CDR1 MNHEY, CDR2 SMNVEV (reference sequence). Trimming cost V 2 bases and J 7 bases, with 14 bases left between them. The CDR3 length is 15 residues. The CDR3 here is CASSLMGAAAEKLFF. In DNA form, the CDR3 reads TGTGCCAGCAGTTTAATGGGGGCGGCTGCTGAAAAACTGTTTTTT. Complete variable domain (other parts from reference TRBV27 and TRBJ1-4): EAQVTQNPRYLITVTGKKLTVTCSQNMNHEYMSWYRQDPGLGLRQIYYSMNVEVTDKGDVPEGYKVSRKEKRNFPLILESPSPNQTSLYFCASSLMGAAAEKLFFGSGTQLSVL.

V and J are TRBV19 and TRBJ1-5, with 9 bases matching TRBD1. The CDR3 totals 16 residues. V shed 6 bases, J shed 4 bases, and the junction held 10 bases outside the gene matches. The V gene's germline CDR1 is LNHDA and CDR2 SQIVND (reference sequence). CDR3 DNA sequence: TGTGCCAGTAGCGATTCCGGGACAGGGCATAATCAGCCCCAGCATTTT. Protein product: CASSDSGTGHNQPQHF.

CDR3 amino acids: CASSIDGQGSSYEQYF. The CDR3 DNA follows: TGTGCCAGTAGTATTGATGGACAGGGGAGCTCCTACGAGCAGTACTTC. The chain uses TRBV19 and TRBJ2-7; 9 nucleotides align to TRBD1. The CDR3 length is 16 residues. Trimming cost V 3 bases and J 0 bases; bases outside gene matches: 6. Germline CDR1 reads LNHDA; CDR2 reads SQIVND (reference sequence).

This chain joins TRBV5-6 and TRBJ1-1, with TRBD1 as a possible D gene (6 bases). This CDR3 is 14 amino acids long. V was shortened by 2 bases and J by 3 bases, with 11 bases between the two germline ends. Looked up from germline, CDR1 is SGHDT and CDR2 is YYEEEE. The CDR3 reads CASSFGGRDTEAFF. For the CDR3, the DNA is TGTGCCAGCAGCTTTGGGGGGCGTGACACTGAAGCTTTCTTT.

This chain links TRBV28 with TRBJ2-4; D gene uncertain. The CDR3 runs to 14 residues. CDR1 and CDR2 (germline): MDHEN, SYDVKM. V was shortened by 6 bases and J by 1 base, with 10 bases between the two germline ends. This chain's CDR3 is CASSFLVAKNIQYF. CDR3 coding DNA: TGTGCCAGCAGCTTTCTTGTGGCCAAAAACATTCAGTACTTC.

The V gene is TRBV5-1, the J gene TRBJ1-4; the match to TRBD1 covers 8 bases. With V trimmed by 4 bases and J by 5 bases, 10 bases remained unmatched. The V gene's germline CDR1 is SGHRS and CDR2 YFSETQ. The length of the CDR3 is 16 residues. The CDR3 sequence is CASSPSFRQGNEKLFF. The CDR3, as DNA: TGCGCCAGCAGCCCCTCGTTCCGACAGGGGAATGAAAAACTGTTTTTT.

CDR3 bases: TGCAGCGTACAGAGTTCAAATGGCTACACCTTC. It is translated as CSVQSSNGYTF. The V gene is TRBV29-1, the J gene TRBJ1-2; no definite D call. Germline V CDR1 and CDR2: SQVTM, ANQGSEA. This CDR3 is 11 amino acids long. V dropped 6 bases and J dropped 6 bases, with 11 bases sitting between them. Variable domain in full (rest from reference TRBV29-1 and TRBJ1-2): SAVISQKPSRDICQRGTSLTIQCQVDSQVTMMFWYRQQPGQSLTLIATANQGSEATYESGFVIDKFPISRPNLTFSTLTVSNMSPEDSSIYLCSVQSSNGYTFGSGTRLTVV.

V is TRBV27 and J is TRBJ1-4; tentative D call: TRBD1 (5 bases). Per germline, CDR1 MNHEY and CDR2 SMNVEV (reference sequence). V lost 1 base and J lost 0, with 12 bases in between. This CDR3 is 17 amino acids long. The CDR3 spells CASSLFWGQTTNEKLFF. CDR3 nucleotide sequence: TGTGCCAGCAGTTTATTTTGGGGCCAAACAACTAATGAAAAACTGTTTTTT.

The CDR3 protein is CASIRSGSDEQYF. The CDR3 DNA reads TGTGCCAGCATCAGAAGCGGGAGTGATGAGCAGTACTTC. This chain links TRBV5-6 with TRBJ2-7; 8 positions match TRBD2. V lost 6 bases, J lost 7 bases, and 9 bases stayed unmatched. This CDR3 region has 13 residues. Germline CDR1 reads SGHDT; CDR2 reads YYEEEE.

The rearrangement links TRBV29-1 to TRBJ1-2; D gene uncertain. This CDR3 has 10 amino acids. V dropped 8 bases and J dropped 6 bases, with 10 bases sitting between them. CDR1 and CDR2 (germline): SQVTM, ANQGSEA. The CDR3 region has the DNA TGCAGCACCTCTGGGAATGGCTACACCTTC. Its translation is CSTSGNGYTF.

The rearrangement joins TRBV27 to TRBJ2-5; 7 nucleotides line up with TRBD2. In germline, CDR1 is MNHEY, CDR2 SMNVEV (reference sequence). This CDR3 spans 14 amino acids. Losses at the gene ends were 3 bases for V and 5 bases for J; bases not matched to a gene: 6. CDR3 DNA sequence: TGTGCCAGCAGTTTGATGGGAGGGGCCGAGACCCAGTACTTC. Its protein is CASSLMGGAETQYF.

The gene calls are TRBV6-4 and TRBJ2-7, with D unresolved. V lost 4 bases and J lost 5, with 15 bases in between. CDR1 is MRHNA and CDR2 is SNTAGT in the germline V gene. The CDR3 totals 14 residues. The DNA for the CDR3 is TGTGCCAGCAGTGTCAGACCCGAAAACCACGAGCAGTACTTC. It specifies CASSVRPENHEQYF.

Details on this clone: An end of the junction differs from the germline gene, which may be a read error. This sequence joins TRBV7-7 and TRBJ1-2; 12 nucleotides match TRBD1. This CDR3 has 14 amino acids. CDR1 is SSHAT, CDR2 FNYEAQ, per germline (reference sequence). The CDR3 DNA follows: TGTGCTAGCAGGGGACAGGGGGCTGACTATGGCTACACCTTC. Its protein product is CASRGQGADYGYTF.

Regarding this clone: One junction end does not reproduce the germline sequence, and a read error may be involved. In nucleotides, the CDR3 is TGTGCCTGGACGTCCCGGCCCGGGACAGAGAAGGCCTTC. As protein: CAWTSRPGTEKAF. The chain uses TRBV30 and TRBJ1-2, with TRBD1 identical over 7 bases. There are 13 residues in the CDR3. Germline-derived CDR1 and CDR2 are GTSNPN and SVGIG (reference sequence).

The rearrangement uses TRBV14 and TRBJ2-3, with 8 bases fitting TRBD1. Germline V gene sequence: CDR1 SGHDN, CDR2 FVKESK. The CDR3 loop spans 15 amino acids. Trimming took 4 bases from V and 0 from J; bases not matched to a gene: 3. CDR3 DNA sequence: TGTGCCAGCAGCCTAACAGGGGGGAGCACAGATACGCAGTATTTT. The encoded protein is CASSLTGGSTDTQYF.